This TCR beta chain was identified during a study of cytomegalovirus exposure and HLA in healthy donors. Researchers ran the PCR with 60 Vbeta and 13 Jbeta primers. Some clones are missing from TCRdb's copy, which holds only in-frame ones; the method was immunoSEQ multiplex PCR. The repertoire holds roughly 180,000 clones, with less than 85% as singletons. The germline gives CDR1 SGHRS, CDR2 YFSETQ. Trimming at V came to 0 bases and at J to 9 bases, leaving 10 bases not matched to a gene. The CDR3 sequence is 16 residues long. Sequencing was done on a sample of PBMCs. The J gene is TRBJ2-1, the V gene TRBV5-1, with 9 positions matching TRBD2. This receptor was obtained from a boy between 2 and 10 years old in good health and CMV-seronegative. CDR3 nucleotide sequence: TGCGCCAGCAGCTTGGAGGGGTCTAGCGGGGTAGGTGAGCAGTTCTTC. Protein sequence: CASSLEGSSGVGEQFF.